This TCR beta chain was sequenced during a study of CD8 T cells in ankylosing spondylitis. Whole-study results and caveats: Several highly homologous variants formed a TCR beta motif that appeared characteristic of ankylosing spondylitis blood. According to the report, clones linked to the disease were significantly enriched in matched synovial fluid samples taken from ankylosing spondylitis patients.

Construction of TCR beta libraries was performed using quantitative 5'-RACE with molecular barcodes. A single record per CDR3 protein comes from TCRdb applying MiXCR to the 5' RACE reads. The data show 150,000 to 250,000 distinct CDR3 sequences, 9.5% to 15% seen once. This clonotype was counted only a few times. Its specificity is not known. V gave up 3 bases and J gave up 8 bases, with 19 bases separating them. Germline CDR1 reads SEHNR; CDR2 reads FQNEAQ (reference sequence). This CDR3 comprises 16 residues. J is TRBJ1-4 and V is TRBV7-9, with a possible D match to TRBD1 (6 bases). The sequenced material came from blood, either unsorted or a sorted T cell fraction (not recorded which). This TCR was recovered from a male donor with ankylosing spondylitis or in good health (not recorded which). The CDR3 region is CASSFAGGGPREKLFF. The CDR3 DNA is TGTGCCAGCAGCTTTGCCGGTGGGGGCCCGAGGGAAAAACTGTTTTTT.